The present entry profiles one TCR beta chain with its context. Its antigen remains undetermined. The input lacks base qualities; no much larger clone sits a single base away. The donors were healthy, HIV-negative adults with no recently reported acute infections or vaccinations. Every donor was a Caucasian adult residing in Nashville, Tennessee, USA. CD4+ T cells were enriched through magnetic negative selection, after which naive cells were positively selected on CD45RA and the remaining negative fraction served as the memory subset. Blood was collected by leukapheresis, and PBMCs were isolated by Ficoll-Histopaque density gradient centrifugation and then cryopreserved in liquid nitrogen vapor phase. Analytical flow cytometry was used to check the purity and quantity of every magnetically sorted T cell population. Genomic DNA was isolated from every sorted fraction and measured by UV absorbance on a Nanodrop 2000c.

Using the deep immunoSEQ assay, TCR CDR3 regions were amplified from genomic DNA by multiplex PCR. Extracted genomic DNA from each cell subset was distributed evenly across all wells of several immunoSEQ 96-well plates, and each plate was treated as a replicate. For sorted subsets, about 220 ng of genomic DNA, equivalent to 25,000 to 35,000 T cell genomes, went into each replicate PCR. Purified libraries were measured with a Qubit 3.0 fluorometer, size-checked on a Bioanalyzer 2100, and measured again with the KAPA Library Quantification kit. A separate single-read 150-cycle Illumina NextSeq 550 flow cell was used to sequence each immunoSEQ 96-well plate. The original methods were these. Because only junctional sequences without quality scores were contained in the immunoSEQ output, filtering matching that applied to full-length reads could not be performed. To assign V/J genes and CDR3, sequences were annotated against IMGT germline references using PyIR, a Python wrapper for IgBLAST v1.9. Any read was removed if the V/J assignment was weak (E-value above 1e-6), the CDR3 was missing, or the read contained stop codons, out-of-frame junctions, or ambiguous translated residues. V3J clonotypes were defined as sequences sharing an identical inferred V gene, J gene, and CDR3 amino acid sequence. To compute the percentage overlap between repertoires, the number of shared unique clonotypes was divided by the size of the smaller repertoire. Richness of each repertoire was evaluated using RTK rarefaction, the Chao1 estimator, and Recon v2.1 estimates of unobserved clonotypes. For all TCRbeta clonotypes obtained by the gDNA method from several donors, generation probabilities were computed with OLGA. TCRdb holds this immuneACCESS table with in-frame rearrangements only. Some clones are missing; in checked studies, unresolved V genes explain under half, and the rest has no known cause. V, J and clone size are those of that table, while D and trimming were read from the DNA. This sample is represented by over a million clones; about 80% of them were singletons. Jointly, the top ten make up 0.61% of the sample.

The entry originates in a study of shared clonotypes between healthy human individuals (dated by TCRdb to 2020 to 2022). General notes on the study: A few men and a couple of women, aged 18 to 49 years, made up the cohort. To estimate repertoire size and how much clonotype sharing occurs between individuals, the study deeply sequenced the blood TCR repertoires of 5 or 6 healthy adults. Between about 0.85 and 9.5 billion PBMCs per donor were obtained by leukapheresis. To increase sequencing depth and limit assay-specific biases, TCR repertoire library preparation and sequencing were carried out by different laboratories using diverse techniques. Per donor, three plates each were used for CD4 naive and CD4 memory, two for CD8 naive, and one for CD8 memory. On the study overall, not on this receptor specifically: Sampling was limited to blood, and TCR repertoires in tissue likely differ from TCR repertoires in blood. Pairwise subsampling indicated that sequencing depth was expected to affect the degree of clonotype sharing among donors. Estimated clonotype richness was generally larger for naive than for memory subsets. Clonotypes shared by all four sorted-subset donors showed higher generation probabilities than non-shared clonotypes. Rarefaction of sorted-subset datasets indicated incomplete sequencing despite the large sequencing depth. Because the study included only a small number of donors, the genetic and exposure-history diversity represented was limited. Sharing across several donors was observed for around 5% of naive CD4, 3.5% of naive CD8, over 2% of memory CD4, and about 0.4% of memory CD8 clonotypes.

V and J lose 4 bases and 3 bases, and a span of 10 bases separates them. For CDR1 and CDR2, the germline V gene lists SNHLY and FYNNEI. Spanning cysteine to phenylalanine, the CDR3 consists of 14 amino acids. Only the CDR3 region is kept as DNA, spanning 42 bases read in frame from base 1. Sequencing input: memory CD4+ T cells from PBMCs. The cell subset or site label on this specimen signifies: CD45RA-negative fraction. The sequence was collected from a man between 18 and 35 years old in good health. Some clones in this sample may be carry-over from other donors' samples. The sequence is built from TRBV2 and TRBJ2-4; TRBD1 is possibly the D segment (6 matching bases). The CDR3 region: CASSAPGVKNIQYF. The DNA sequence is TGTGCCAGCAGTGCTCCAGGGGTCAAAAACATTCAGTACTTC.